This T cell receptor (beta chain) comes out of a study of monozygotic twins with inflammatory bowel disease. Overall study findings and caveats: None of the different T cell subtypes could be distinguished from one another.

Comments on this clonotype: Its antigen remains unidentified.

Template switching added UMIs carrying a 6-nucleotide sample barcode. With the 5' RACE reads reprocessed, TCRdb shows one record per CDR3 protein and no DNA. In all, the sample yields about 420,000 distinct CDR3 sequences. CDR3 size: 14 residues. Germline V gene lookup returns CDR1 MNHNS and CDR2 SASEGT. The receptor comes from a human donor with ulcerative colitis or Crohn's disease, or a healthy co-twin of an affected twin (not recorded which). The sequenced sample was blood. This chain links TRBV6-1 with TRBJ2-5. CDR3: CASRPEGMEETQYF.